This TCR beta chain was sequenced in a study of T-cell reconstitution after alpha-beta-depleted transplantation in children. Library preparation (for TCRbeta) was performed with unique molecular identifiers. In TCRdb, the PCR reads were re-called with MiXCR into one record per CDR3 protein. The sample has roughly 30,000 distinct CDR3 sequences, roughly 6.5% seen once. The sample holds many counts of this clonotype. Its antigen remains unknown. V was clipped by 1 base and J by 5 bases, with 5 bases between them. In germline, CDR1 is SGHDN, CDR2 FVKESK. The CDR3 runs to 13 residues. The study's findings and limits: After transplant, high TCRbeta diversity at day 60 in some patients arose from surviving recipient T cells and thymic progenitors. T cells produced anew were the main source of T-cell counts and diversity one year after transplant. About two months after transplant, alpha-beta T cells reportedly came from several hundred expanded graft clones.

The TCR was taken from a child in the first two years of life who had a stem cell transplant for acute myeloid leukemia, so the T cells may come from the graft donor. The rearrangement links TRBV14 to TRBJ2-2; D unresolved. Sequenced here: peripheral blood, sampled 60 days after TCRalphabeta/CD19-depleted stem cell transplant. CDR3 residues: CASSQAQTGELFF. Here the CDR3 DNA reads TGTGCCAGCAGCCAAGCCCAAACCGGGGAGCTGTTTTTT.